This T cell receptor beta chain comes out of a study of T-cell memory formation after mild COVID-19 (dated by TCRdb to the early 2020s). Concerning the study at large: Most TCR sequence clusters were specific to one of the two donors. In two donors, T-cell clones that expanded and contracted after mild COVID-19 were followed by sequencing TCRalpha and TCRbeta repertoires longitudinally. Two young, previously healthy adult volunteers made up the cohort, one male and one female. Broad study findings and their caveats: Some responding clones were found in pre-infection memory, which suggests that pre-existing cross-reactive memory T cells took part in the SARS-CoV-2 response. Balanced CD4/CD8 phenotypes were observed for clones contracting from day 15 to 85, whereas a bias towards CD4+ was observed for a second wave of clones expanding from day 15 to 37. Contracting CD4+ clones appeared mostly in the CM and EM memory subsets, whereas CD8+ clones were enriched in EMRA. SARS-CoV-2 specificity was not confirmed for the second-wave clones peaking on day 37. The study covered only a couple of mild cases, and larger cohorts including severe cases with pre-infection samples were considered necessary.

PBMCs were isolated by Ficoll-Paque density gradient centrifugation. CDR1 and CDR2 were assigned from the germline V gene (reference sequence) as SSHAT and FNYEAQ. V is clipped by 5 bases and J by 2 bases, and the sequence between their germline boundaries is 16 bases long. From its cysteine to its phenylalanine, the CDR3 spans 16 amino acids. Here the CDR3 DNA is all that survives: 48 bases in frame from base 1. The run used an Illumina NovaSeq 6000. cDNA libraries for TCRalpha and TCRbeta were prepared by 5'RACE using constant-segment primers, with sample barcodes and unique molecular identifiers added. Trizol reagent was used to extract RNA from every sample. Library amplification was performed in two PCR steps, and a second sample barcode and Illumina TruSeq adapters were introduced in the second step. Sequencing of libraries was performed on an Illumina NovaSeq with 2 x 150 bp paired-end reads. Regarding the original processing steps: Reads were demultiplexed and collapsed into UMI-guided consensus sequences with migec v1.2.7. Using mixcr v2.1.11, the UMI consensuses were aligned to TRA and TRB V and J templates and assembled into clonotypes. Clonotypes were classified as expanded or contracted when called significant by both edgeR and NoisET, with noise models trained on biological replicates. For edgeR calls, the thresholds were a false discovery rate-adjusted p below 0.01 and a log2 fold-change of 1. As an exploratory analysis of dynamics, PCA with hierarchical clustering was applied to max-normalized trajectories of the 1000 most abundant clonotypes. Each responding clone was given a CD4 or CD8 phenotype based on the CD4+ and CD8+ repertoires, which had been sequenced separately. TCRdb reworked the public reads: Q25 trimming with fastp, MiXCR clone assembly, productive beta chains retained. Each CDR3 protein appears once, grouped with its most common genes and DNA. TCRdb's processing, not the authors', yielded these V and J calls. Here the sample has a few hundred thousand distinct CDR3 sequences; more than 20% occur a single time. The ten largest clones capture under 15% of the sample.

For this clonotype: Its antigen is unknown. The sample holds no much larger clone one base away, and base qualities are not on file.

The clonotype comes from an adult woman who had mild COVID-19 (a few samples of this study predate the infection). The sample titles of this study are shuffled in the database, so cell type and time point are left out; the donor was told from shared clones. The specimen was PBMCs or a T cell subset sorted from them (not recorded which). The chain joins TRBV7-7 to TRBJ2-1, with a weak D call of TRBD1 (5 bases match). The CDR3 amino acid sequence is: CASSQRMAGTYNEQFF. The bases are TGTGCCAGCAGCCAAAGGATGGCAGGGACCTACAATGAGCAGTTCTTC. The reference TRBV7-7 and TRBJ2-1 proteins fill in what lies around the CDR3, so the full variable domain reads GAGVSQSPRYKVTKRGQDVTLRCDPISSHATLYWYQQALGQGPEFLTYFNYEAQPDKSGLPSDRFSAERPEGSISTLTIQRTEQRDSAMYRCASSQRMAGTYNEQFFGPGTRLTVL.